This TCR beta chain came from a study of blood T cell repertoires in COVID-19. Participants had their cohort set by participant-reported clinical history. Method: immunoSEQ multiplex PCR; TCRdb's copy keeps in-frame clones and lacks some. The sample shows over 150,000 clones, approximately 79% of them seen only once. J gave up 4 bases and V 3 bases, and 7 bases lay outside the gene matches. CDR1 and CDR2 from the germline V gene are SGHRS and YFSETQ. This CDR3 spans 16 amino acids. The receptor's source is a woman in her 70s in a cohort exposed to, infected with or recovered from COVID-19 (not recorded which). Sequencing was performed on PBMCs or T cells enriched from blood (not recorded which). The chain joins TRBV5-1 to TRBJ1-4, with 9 positions matching TRBD1. CDR3 nucleotides: TGCGCCAGCAGCTCACTAACAGGGGGCAGTAATGAAAAACTGTTTTTT. As protein: CASSSLTGGSNEKLFF.